The 17 T cell receptor beta chains presented below share a single source sample, sequenced in a study of shared clonotypes between healthy human individuals. TCRdb's copy holds only in-frame clones and misses some; the assay was immunoSEQ multiplex PCR. The sample includes a few million clones, 93% seen only once; the top ten take about 0.41%. Specimen: naive CD4+ T cells from PBMCs. Described subset: CD45RA+ positively selected. These receptors were collected from a man aged 18 to 30 in good health. Some clones in this sample may be carry-over from other donors' samples.

The CDR3 DNA follows: TGCGCCAGCAGCGAACTAGTAGGGACCCAGTACTTC. It encodes CASSELVGTQYF. The rearrangement links TRBV4-1 to TRBJ2-5; D is possibly TRBD2 (5 bases). Germline CDR1 is MGHRA and CDR2 is YSYEKL. This CDR3 has 12 residues. Trimming left V 5 bases short and J 7 bases short, with 11 bases between.

On this clone: This sample also contains other DNA sequences that code for the same CDR3. The CDR3, as DNA: TGTGCCAGCTCACCACCGGGACAGGGGGGGACTGAAGCTTTCTTT. It encodes CASSPPGQGGTEAFF. The chain couples TRBV18 to TRBJ1-1; the match to TRBD1 covers 11 bases. CDR3 length equals 15 residues. Germline trimming cut 0 bases from V and 5 bases from J; bases unmatched to any gene: 2. Germline lookup yields CDR1 KGHSH and CDR2 LQKENI.

The chain is built from TRBV18 and TRBJ1-4, with a tentative D call TRBD1 (5 bases). V lost 0 bases and J lost 8, with 16 bases in between. From germline, CDR1 is KGHSH and CDR2 LQKENI. This CDR3 has 16 amino acids. CDR3 sequence: CASSPPGTQVREKLFF. The CDR3 region has the DNA TGTGCCAGCTCACCACCCGGGACCCAGGTTCGGGAAAAACTGTTTTTT.

V and J are TRBV6-8 and TRBJ2-5, with D perhaps TRBD1 (6 bases). Germline CDR1 is MNHGY and CDR2 is SAAAGT. This CDR3 contains 16 residues. Trimming removed 2 bases from V and 1 base from J, with 14 bases in between. This chain's CDR3 is CASSYIIRQVQETQYF. In nucleotides, the CDR3 is TGTGCCAGCAGTTACATAATTCGACAGGTCCAAGAGACCCAGTACTTC.

This clone was seen only once. Other DNA variants within this sample encode the same CDR3. V gene TRBV5-1 combines with J gene TRBJ2-7; the D is unclear. Germline CDR1 and CDR2: SGHRS and YFSETQ. The CDR3 covers 11 residues. V lost 3 bases and J 3 bases, leaving 4 bases between the germline ends. In nucleotides, the CDR3 is TGCGCCAGCAGCTCCCACTACGAGCAGTACTTC. Amino acids: CASSSHYEQYF.

CDR3 in amino acids: CASSAEGGNYGYTF. The DNA for the CDR3 is TGTGCCAGCAGTGCCGAGGGGGGGAACTATGGCTACACCTTC. V and J are TRBV2 and TRBJ1-2; D is possibly TRBD1 (6 bases). Germline CDR1 and CDR2: SNHLY and FYNNEI. This CDR3 comprises 14 residues. The V gene lost 4 bases and the J gene lost 2 bases, with 11 bases spanning the gap.

This chain links TRBV28 with TRBJ2-1, with D perhaps matching TRBD2 (6 bases). V lost 5 bases and J lost 8, with 16 bases in between. The CDR3 spans 14 residues. Germline CDR1 and CDR2: MDHEN and SYDVKM. CDR3: CASSPGLIFHEQFF. CDR3 DNA sequence: TGTGCCAGCAGTCCGGGACTTATTTTCCATGAGCAGTTCTTC.

The chain joins TRBV7-9 to TRBJ2-7; 7 positions agree with TRBD2. Germline lookup yields CDR1 SEHNR and CDR2 FQNEAQ (reference sequence). The CDR3 extends over 15 amino acids. With V trimmed by 3 bases and J by 3 bases, 8 bases remained unmatched. CDR3 bases: TGTGCCAGCAGCTTGGGGAGGGTCGGGGACTACGAGCAGTACTTC. Protein sequence: CASSLGRVGDYEQYF.

The V call is TRBV5-1, the J call TRBJ2-7; D perhaps matches TRBD1 (5 bases). Trimming removed 3 bases from V and 0 bases from J, with 10 bases in between. CDR1 and CDR2 (germline): SGHRS, YFSETQ. The CDR3 consists of 14 residues. DNA for the CDR3: TGCGCCAGCAGCTCCCCAGGGAACTCCTACGAGCAGTACTTC. It is translated as CASSSPGNSYEQYF.

The V and J genes are TRBV6-1 and TRBJ2-1, with 11 bases matching TRBD2. Germline V gene sequence: CDR1 MNHNS, CDR2 SASEGT. The J segment lost 9 bases and the V segment lost 2 bases, leaving 6 bases of the junction unmatched. The CDR3 sequence is 15 residues long. The chain's CDR3 is CASSEWPSGRPEQFF. The CDR3 DNA reads as TGTGCCAGCAGTGAATGGCCTAGCGGGAGGCCTGAGCAGTTCTTC.

The J gene is TRBJ1-2, the V gene TRBV27; no reliable D call. V shed 6 bases and J shed 0 bases, with 5 bases lying between them. Germline V gene lookup returns CDR1 MNHEY and CDR2 SMNVEV (reference sequence). This CDR3 has 12 amino acids. The CDR3 protein is CASSQTNYGYTF. CDR3 coding DNA: TGTGCCAGCAGCCAGACTAACTATGGCTACACCTTC.

The chain joins TRBV15 to TRBJ2-3; unclear D gene. The ends were cut back, 2 bases at V and 0 bases at J, with 9 bases in the middle. The CDR3 loop spans 15 amino acids. Germline assignment: CDR1 LNHNV and CDR2 YYDKDF (reference sequence). CDR3 nucleotide sequence: TGTGCCACCAGCAGACGGTCTTCTAGCACAGATACGCAGTATTTT. This sequence encodes CATSRRSSSTDTQYF.

The chain links TRBV18 to TRBJ2-2, with D possibly matching TRBD1 (8 bases). The CDR3 runs to 16 residues. The germline CDR1 and CDR2 sequences are KGHSH and LQKENI. V lost 4 bases to trimming and J lost 6 bases, with 18 bases between them. The DNA for the CDR3 is TGTGCCAGCTCACAGCCGGGACTACAGGGGGCCGGGGAGCTGTTTTTT. Encoded protein: CASSQPGLQGAGELFF.

The J gene is TRBJ1-1, the V gene TRBV2; D uncertain. Germline lookup yields CDR1 SNHLY and CDR2 FYNNEI. The CDR3 is 14 residues long. Trimming cost V 6 bases and J 0 bases, with 11 bases left between them. In DNA form, the CDR3 reads TGTGCCAGCAGCCTCGAAGGTATGAACACTGAAGCTTTCTTT. This gives the protein CASSLEGMNTEAFF.

The chain links TRBV14 to TRBJ1-3; the D is unclear. This CDR3 region has 13 residues. V dropped 1 base and J dropped 3 bases, with 4 bases sitting between them. Per germline, CDR1 SGHDN and CDR2 FVKESK. Here the CDR3 reads CASSQGYGNTIYF. The DNA of the CDR3 is TGTGCCAGCAGCCAAGGTTATGGAAACACCATATATTTT.

This clone was found a few times. The same CDR3 is also encoded by other DNA sequences in this sample. The chain joins TRBV20-1 to TRBJ1-3; D is unresolved. V shed 2 bases and J shed 4 bases, with 3 bases lying between them. Germline CDR1 is DFQATT and CDR2 is SNEGSKA (reference sequence). The CDR3 has 11 residues. CDR3 sequence: CSARTGNTIYF. In DNA, the CDR3 is TGCAGTGCTAGAACCGGAAACACCATATATTTT.

This chain links TRBV7-8 with TRBJ1-2; D is uncertain. Looked up from germline, CDR1 is SGHVS and CDR2 is FQNEAQ. The germline V and J ends were trimmed by 0 bases and 1 base, with 9 bases remaining between them. The length of the CDR3 is 15 residues. CDR3 in DNA: TGTGCCAGCAGCTTAGCGCGGGCAGATAACTATGGCTACACCTTC. It encodes CASSLARADNYGYTF.